A selection of T cell receptor beta chains follows, all from one sample in a study of blood T cell repertoires in COVID-19. The repertoire was sequenced with immunoSEQ multiplex PCR; TCRdb's copy has only in-frame clones and lacks some. The sample gives about 150,000 clones, about 83% of which show up once; 15% to 20% is in the top ten. The sequenced material came from peripheral blood. Receptors were obtained from a woman aged 70-85 years who had recovered from COVID-19. The CDR3 runs from the conserved cysteine through the conserved F or W.

CDR3 protein	V gene	J gene
CASSGRGSGYTF	TRBV6-5	TRBJ1-2
CASSQAGLAGTDTQYF	TRBV4-1	TRBJ2-3
CASSPRAGQGLVEQFF	TRBV7-3	TRBJ2-1
CASSAGPVTGGKDTQYF	TRBV5-4	TRBJ2-3
CASSWGQGKNYSPLHF	TRBV3-1/TRBV3-2	TRBJ1-6
CASSATGGWETQYF	TRBV9	TRBJ2-5
CASSELSYSNQPQHF	TRBV6-1	TRBJ1-5
CASSQPLGGRMGSGEQYF	TRBV4-1	TRBJ2-7
CASANDAGLRGELFF	TRBV28	TRBJ2-2
CASSTGGRGGYTF	TRBV2	TRBJ1-2
CASSFTGASLHEQFF	TRBV11-3	TRBJ2-1
CASSLAQQNTEAFF	TRBV5-4	TRBJ1-1